This T cell receptor beta chain came from a study of cytomegalovirus exposure and HLA in healthy donors. On the study more broadly: An earlier analysis found fewer than 140 million unique TCR beta sequences from 150 million to 200 million T cells. Points from the study as a whole: On later analysis, the bulk of CMV-associated TCR beta chains appeared to be HLA-restricted. Using the classifier, cytomegalovirus status was reportedly diagnosed with high specificity and sensitivity. The sole available immune exposure information was CMV serostatus.

Trimming at V came to 0 bases and at J to 7 bases, leaving 9 bases not matched to a gene. Germline CDR1 is MGHRA and CDR2 is YSYEKL. The CDR3 runs 17 residues. Primers: 60 Vbeta forward and 13 Jbeta reverse. The protocol was immunoSEQ multiplex PCR, while the TCRdb copy is restricted to in-frame clones and leaves out a portion. The data show around 150,000 clones, approximately 77% seen once. As to this clone: The antigen is not known.

The clonotype was recovered from a man younger than 40 in good health and CMV-seronegative. This chain joins TRBV4-1 and TRBJ1-5; the match to TRBD1 covers 10 bases. Source material: PBMCs. CDR3 sequence reads: CASSQDPTGGGIQPQHF. Here the CDR3 DNA reads TGCGCCAGCAGCCAAGACCCGACAGGGGGCGGAATCCAGCCCCAGCATTTT.